One and the same sample provided the 21 T cell receptor beta chains below, sequenced in a study of OX40 agonist ivuxolimab in advanced cancers. Sequenced by immunoSEQ multiplex PCR; TCRdb stores in-frame clones only, minus some. Among approximately 60,000 clones listed, around 87% were seen once. Sequencing used CD4+ or CD8+ T cells sorted from blood, obtained in a trial of the OX40 agonist ivuxolimab. These receptors were obtained from an adult with an advanced solid tumor such as melanoma, head and neck, liver or kidney cancer.

V usage is TRBV15 and J usage is TRBJ1-5, with D maybe TRBD1 (6 bases). Germline values: CDR1 LNHNV, CDR2 YYDKDF (reference sequence). V was pared by 8 bases and J by 0 bases, with 8 bases between. This CDR3 is built from 13 residues. The CDR3 nucleotides read TGTGCCACCCGACAGGATAGCAATCAGCCCCAGCATTTT. Its translation: CATRQDSNQPQHF.

This chain joins TRBV6-4 and TRBJ2-1; 12 nucleotides line up with TRBD2. The J segment lost 5 bases and the V segment lost 5 bases, leaving 4 bases of the junction unmatched. CDR1 is MRHNA, CDR2 SNTAGT, per germline. The CDR3 has 15 residues. CDR3: CASSTSGRPHNEQFF. Here the CDR3 DNA reads TGTGCCAGCAGTACTAGCGGGAGGCCCCACAATGAGCAGTTCTTC.

The chain is built from TRBV6-1 and TRBJ2-6; 10 bases are shared with TRBD1. Germline loops: CDR1 MNHNS, CDR2 SASEGT. The CDR3 loop spans 18 amino acids. V was pared by 4 bases and J by 6 bases, with 12 bases of the junction left unmatched. CDR3 DNA: TGTGCCAGCAGTGCTCCGGGACAGGGGTCCCGAAAGGCCAACGTCCTGACTTTC. Protein: CASSAPGQGSRKANVLTF.

The gene calls are TRBV28 and TRBJ2-7; D not certain. Per the germline V gene, CDR1 is MDHEN and CDR2 is SYDVKM. The CDR3 totals 10 residues. V lost 3 bases to trimming and J lost 6 bases, with 3 bases between them. Here the CDR3 DNA reads TGTGCCAGCAGTTTCCGCGAGCAGTACTTC. It specifies CASSFREQYF.

For this clone: Germline and junction disagree at one end, which may indicate a read error. The chain combines TRBV10-1 with TRBJ1-6; 7 bases line up with TRBD1. Germline values: CDR1 WNHNN, CDR2 SYGVQD (reference sequence). This CDR3 region has 14 residues. This CDR3 is CASLDRDSNSPLHF. CDR3 nucleotides: TGCGCCAGCCTGGATAGGGACAGCAATTCCCCCCTCCACTTT.

The chain is built from TRBV7-9 and TRBJ1-6, with D tentatively TRBD1 (6 bases). CDR1 and CDR2 from the germline V gene are SEHNR and FQNEAQ (reference sequence). This CDR3 contains 16 residues. V was cut by 1 base and J by 7 bases, with 14 bases left in between. CDR3 sequence reads: CASSLDPGAGNSPLHF. DNA for the CDR3: TGTGCCAGCAGCTTAGACCCGGGGGCAGGGAATTCACCCCTCCACTTT.

The chain uses TRBV7-2 and TRBJ2-1; tentatively, D is TRBD1 or TRBD2 (5 bases each). The CDR3 spans 13 residues. Trimming took off 4 bases at V and 10 bases at J, with 14 bases between the two ends. The germline CDR1 and CDR2 sequences are SGHTA and FQGNSA. The CDR3 nucleotides read TGTGCCAGCAGCTCAGGGTGGGAGCTCGAGCAGTTCTTC. Translated, it gives CASSSGWELEQFF.

The V and J genes are TRBV19 and TRBJ2-7, with 8 positions matching TRBD2. Germline values: CDR1 LNHDA, CDR2 SQIVND (reference sequence). The CDR3 runs to 14 residues. Trimming cost V 3 bases and J 1 base; bases outside gene matches: 2. The CDR3 protein is CASSMGGRSYEQYF. In nucleotides, the CDR3 is TGTGCCAGTAGTATGGGCGGGAGGTCCTACGAGCAGTACTTC.

This sequence joins TRBV15 and TRBJ2-5; D could derive from TRBD1 or TRBD2 (5 bases each). Trimming removed 2 bases at V and 5 bases at J, with 9 bases between. The CDR3 spans 13 residues. Germline V gene sequence: CDR1 LNHNV, CDR2 YYDKDF (reference sequence). CDR3: CATSRMGRETQYF. DNA for the CDR3: TGTGCCACCAGCAGAATGGGACGGGAGACCCAGTACTTC.

The chain joins TRBV5-4 to TRBJ2-2, with 9 bases matching TRBD2. This CDR3 region has 15 residues. Germline CDR1 is SGHNT and CDR2 is YYREEE (reference sequence). With 2 bases clipped from V and 4 bases from J, the junction kept 3 bases outside the gene matches. The CDR3 DNA is TGTGCCAGCAGCTTCGGGACTAGCTCCACCGGGGAGCTGTTTTTT. This gives the protein CASSFGTSSTGELFF.

V is TRBV18 and J is TRBJ2-1, with TRBD2 identical over 10 bases. The CDR3 is 16 residues long. Per germline, CDR1 KGHSH and CDR2 LQKENI. After removal of 2 bases from V and 7 bases from J, the junction contained 8 bases not matched to a gene. The CDR3 loop is CASSPTQGTSANEQFF. The CDR3 region has the DNA TGTGCCAGCTCACCAACACAGGGGACTAGCGCGAATGAGCAGTTCTTC. The complete variable domain, with remaining parts taken from reference TRBV18 and TRBJ2-1, reads NAGVMQNPRHLVRRRGQEARLRCSPMKGHSHVYWYRQLPEEGLKFMVYLQKENIIDESGMPKERFSAEFPKEGPSILRIQQVVRGDSAAYFCASSPTQGTSANEQFFGPGTRLTVL.

The DNA for the CDR3 is TGTGCCAGCTCACCCCTGACCGGACAGGAGATTGAAGCTTTCTTT. It specifies CASSPLTGQEIEAFF. The V and J genes are TRBV18 and TRBJ1-1; the match to TRBD1 covers 7 bases. CDR1 is KGHSH and CDR2 is LQKENI in the germline V gene. V lost 3 bases, J lost 7 bases, and 11 bases stayed unmatched. This CDR3 comprises 15 residues.

V is TRBV6-1 and J is TRBJ1-2; D remains unclear. Trimming took off 5 bases at V and 6 bases at J, with 13 bases between the two ends. The CDR3 spans 13 residues. From germline, CDR1 is MNHNS and CDR2 SASEGT. The CDR3 DNA sequence: TGTGCCAGCAGTTTCACAACCCTCGATGGCTACACCTTC. Its translation is CASSFTTLDGYTF.

The rearrangement uses TRBV4-1 and TRBJ1-1; the match to TRBD1 covers 7 bases. The V gene's germline CDR1 is MGHRA and CDR2 YSYEKL. The CDR3 extends over 15 amino acids. V lost 0 bases to trimming and J lost 5 bases; unmatched junction nucleotides: 6. DNA of the CDR3: TGCGCCAGCAGCCAAGAGAGGGGGCTGAGAACTGAAGCTTTCTTT. It yields the protein CASSQERGLRTEAFF.

This clone was observed a handful of times. The gene calls are TRBV5-5 and TRBJ2-2, with D hard to call. V lost 2 bases and J lost 2, with 7 bases in between. The CDR3 spans 14 residues. Germline V lookup: CDR1 SGHKS, CDR2 YYEKEE (reference sequence). The CDR3 DNA follows: TGTGCCAGCAGCTTCAGACATAACACCGGGGAGCTGTTTTTT. As protein: CASSFRHNTGELFF.

The gene calls are TRBV5-4 and TRBJ2-5; D gene unclear. Germline V gives CDR1 SGHNT, CDR2 YYREEE (reference sequence). The CDR3 totals 14 residues. V was pared by 2 bases and J by 2 bases, with 10 bases between. DNA for the CDR3: TGTGCCAGCAGCTTCCCTGAAGGGCAAGAGACCCAGTACTTC. Protein sequence: CASSFPEGQETQYF.

This clone was found once. V is TRBV29-1 and J is TRBJ2-7; 16 nucleotides match TRBD2. Germline V CDR1 and CDR2: SQVTM, ANQGSEA. Losses at the gene ends were 5 bases for V and 2 bases for J; bases not matched to a gene: 6. The CDR3 is 16 residues long. The CDR3 coding sequence is TGCAGCGTTTCCGGGACTAGCGGGAGGGTGGCCTACGAGCAGTACTTC. This encodes CSVSGTSGRVAYEQYF.

The chain joins TRBV28 to TRBJ2-7, with 7 bases that match TRBD2. The CDR3 sequence is 14 residues long. The junction had 5 bases not matched to a gene; V was cut back by 1 base and J by 5 bases. Looked up from germline, CDR1 is MDHEN and CDR2 is SYDVKM. The CDR3 protein is CASSLFGGSNEQYF. The CDR3 nucleotides are TGTGCCAGCAGTTTATTTGGCGGGAGTAACGAGCAGTACTTC.

The genes are TRBV5-4 and TRBJ2-7, with D unclear. V was trimmed by 0 bases and J by 6 bases, leaving 4 bases between them. The CDR3 has 11 amino acids. Looked up from germline, CDR1 is SGHNT and CDR2 is YYREEE (reference sequence). CDR3 DNA sequence: TGTGCCAGCAGCTTGGATTCCGAGCAGTACTTC. As protein: CASSLDSEQYF.

The V and J genes are TRBV5-1 and TRBJ2-7; TRBD1 or TRBD2 may be the D gene (5 bases each). The CDR3 covers 15 residues. CDR1 is SGHRS and CDR2 is YFSETQ in the germline V gene. V was shortened by 0 bases and J by 6 bases, with 16 bases between the two germline ends. The CDR3 DNA follows: TGCGCCAGCAGCTTGGGATCTGGGGGAGTCGTCGAGCAGTACTTC. This gives the protein CASSLGSGGVVEQYF. Supplemented by reference TRBV5-1 and TRBJ2-7, the full variable domain reads KAGVTQTPRYLIKTRGQQVTLSCSPISGHRSVSWYQQTPGQGLQFLFEYFSETQRNKGNFPGRFSGRQFSNSRSEMNVSTLELGDSALYLCASSLGSGGVVEQYFGPGTRLTVT.

The gene calls are TRBV5-1 and TRBJ1-1; unclear D gene. V was trimmed by 3 bases and J by 2 bases, leaving 11 bases between them. Germline V lookup: CDR1 SGHRS, CDR2 YFSETQ. The CDR3 spans 14 residues. CDR3 protein: CASSWGKENTEAFF. The DNA of the CDR3 is TGCGCCAGCAGCTGGGGAAAGGAAAACACTGAAGCTTTCTTT.